The clone carrying this TCR beta chain was detected a few times. Antigen specificity is unknown. Germline assignment: CDR1 SQVTM and CDR2 ANQGSEA. This CDR3 comprises 14 residues. The V end lost 4 bases, the J end lost 7 bases, and 20 bases lay between the germline ends. By quantitative 5'-RACE with molecular barcodes, the TCR beta libraries were made. A single record per CDR3 protein comes from TCRdb applying MiXCR to the 5' RACE reads. The data hold approximately 540,000 distinct CDR3 sequences, with about 13% observed a single time. This entry comes from a study of CD8 T cells in ankylosing spondylitis. Study-wide results and limits: In the blood and synovial fluid of reactive arthritis, some motif variants had been previously reported. A TCR beta motif made of eight highly homologous variants seemed typical of ankylosing spondylitis blood. In peripheral blood, disease-linked CD8+ clones occurred at relatively low frequencies. Significant enrichment of disease-linked clones was reported in matched ankylosing spondylitis synovial fluid.

The TCR originated in a male donor with ankylosing spondylitis. The sequenced material came from blood, either unsorted or a sorted T cell fraction (not recorded which). The chain carries TRBV29-1 and TRBJ2-7; D tentatively fits TRBD1 or TRBD2 (6 bases each). CDR3 protein: CSVGSRAEGGEQYF. CDR3 DNA: TGCAGCGTTGGGAGTCGGGCAGAAGGGGGGGAGCAGTACTTC.